This is a list of T cell receptor beta chains from one sample in a study of prognosis after radiotherapy for stage I lung cancer. TCRdb used MiXCR to reprocess the multiplex PCR reads, holding one entry per CDR3 protein. The repertoire holds about 14,000 distinct CDR3 sequences, with around 30% as singletons. The sample consisted of PBMCs, taken before or after stereotactic body radiation therapy (not recorded which). The receptor set was obtained from a donor aged 50 or older with non-small cell lung cancer. Both conserved end residues are part of each CDR3. A D gene is named only where the DNA matches it firmly. A row's size may be missing; if present it is once, few, many or a size class.

>TRBV5-1|TRBJ2-3|medium-sized|NA
TGCGCCAGCAGCGCGGACACAGGGAAAGATACGCAGTATTTT
CASSADTGKDTQYF
>TRBV27|TRBJ2-1|medium-sized|TRBD1
TGTGCCAACACACAAACAGGGGGACCCTACAATGAGCAGTTCTTC
CANTQTGGPYNEQFF
>TRBV18|TRBJ1-2|many|NA
TGTGCCAGCTCGGGGGGACGGAACTATGGCTACACCTTC
CASSGGRNYGYTF
>TRBV11-3|TRBJ2-7|many|TRBD1
TGTGCCAGCAGCTTCGCACGGGGACAGGGTGGCGTGCAGTACTTC
CASSFARGQGGVQYF
>TRBV5-1|TRBJ1-4|many|NA
TGCGCCAGCAGCTTAGTTGGAGAAAAACTGTTTTTT
CASSLVGEKLFF
>TRBV19|TRBJ2-7|many|TRBD2
TGTGCCAGTAGTATTGTGGGTAGCGGGAGAACCGGGCAGTACTTC
CASSIVGSGRTGQYF
>TRBV6-5|TRBJ2-7|medium-sized|NA
TGTGCCAGCAGTTTCGACACTAGTTTCGGAAGGGGGACTTACGAGCAGTACTTC
CASSFDTSFGRGTYEQYF
>TRBV2|TRBJ1-1|NA|NA
TGTGCCAGCAGGGATGGGACATGGTACACTGAAGCCTTCTTT
CASRDGTWYTEAFF
>TRBV6-1|TRBJ1-5|medium-sized|NA
TGTGCCAGCAGGAGGTATGGGGTCAATCAGCCCCAGCATTTT
CASRRYGVNQPQHF
>TRBV20-1|TRBJ1-1|many|NA
TGCAGTACCCGGCGGTGGACTGAAGCTTTCTTT
CSTRRWTEAFF
>TRBV20-1|TRBJ2-7|NA|TRBD2
TGCAGTGCTATTACGACCGGGACTAGCGGCTACGAGCAGTACTTC
CSAITTGTSGYEQYF
>TRBV4-2|TRBJ2-1|NA|NA
TGTGCCAGCAGCCAAGTGGTCACCTCCCCAGGTAATGAGCAGTTCTTC
CASSQVVTSPGNEQFF
>TRBV20-1|TRBJ2-3|medium-sized|NA
TGCAGTGCTAGCCCCGGTGCTAGCACAGATACGCAGTATTTT
CSASPGASTDTQYF
>TRBV6-1|TRBJ2-7|medium-sized|TRBD1
TGTGCCAGCAGTGAAGGTGGCAGGGGGACGTACGAGCAGTACTTC
CASSEGGRGTYEQYF
>TRBV2|TRBJ2-2|many|TRBD1
TGTGCCAGCAGTGCTACCCGAAGGACAGGGGGCATCACCGGGGAGCTGTTTTTT
CASSATRRTGGITGELFF
>TRBV6-1|TRBJ1-2|many|TRBD1
TGTGCCAGCAGTGAAGCGCCGAGACCGGGACAGAAAGGCTACACCTTC
CASSEAPRPGQKGYTF
>TRBV12-3/TRBV12-4|TRBJ1-2|medium-sized|NA
TGTGCCAGCAGTTTGGGGGCAGGTGGGGGCTACACCTTC
CASSLGAGGGYTF